This T cell receptor beta chain was observed in a study of T cells in localized non-small cell lung cancer. Profiled with immunoSEQ multiplex PCR; TCRdb holds only in-frame clones, not every one. The repertoire holds tens of thousands of clones, with 88% as singletons. On this clone: The antigen remains unidentified.

Study observations and caveats: Exceeding tumor, uninvolved adjacent lung had the highest T cell clonality.

The receptor comes from a woman aged 40-70 years with stage I squamous cell lung carcinoma. Material: peripheral blood, obtained before any cancer treatment.

CDR3: CASSRAGLAGVETQYF. The CDR3 nucleotides are TGTGCCAGCAGCCGAGCGGGACTAGCGGGGGTCGAGACCCAGTACTTC. This chain joins TRBV5-4 and TRBJ2-5, with 14 nucleotides matching TRBD2. The ends lost 4 bases at V and 5 bases at J; junction bases unmatched: 7. The V gene's germline CDR1 is SGHNT and CDR2 YYREEE (reference sequence). This CDR3 spans 16 amino acids. Full variable domain (missing parts from reference TRBV5-4 and TRBJ2-5): ETGVTQSPTHLIKTRGQQVTLRCSSQSGHNTVSWYQQALGQGPQFIFQYYREEENGRGNFPPRFSGLQFPNYSSELNVNALELDDSALYLCASSRAGLAGVETQYFGPGTRLLVL.